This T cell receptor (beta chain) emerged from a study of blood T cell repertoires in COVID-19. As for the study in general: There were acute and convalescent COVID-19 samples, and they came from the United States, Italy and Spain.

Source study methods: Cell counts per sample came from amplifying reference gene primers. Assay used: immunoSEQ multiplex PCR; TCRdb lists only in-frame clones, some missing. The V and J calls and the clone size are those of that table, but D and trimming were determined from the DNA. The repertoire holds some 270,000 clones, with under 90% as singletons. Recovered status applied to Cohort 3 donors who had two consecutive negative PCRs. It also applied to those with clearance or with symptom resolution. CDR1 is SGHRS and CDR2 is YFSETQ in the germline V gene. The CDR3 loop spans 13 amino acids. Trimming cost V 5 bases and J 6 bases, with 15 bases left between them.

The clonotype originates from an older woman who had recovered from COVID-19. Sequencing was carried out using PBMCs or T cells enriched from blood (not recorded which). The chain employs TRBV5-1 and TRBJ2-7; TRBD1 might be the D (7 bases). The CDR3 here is CASRVGGGGEQYF. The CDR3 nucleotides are TGCGCCAGCAGAGTAGGAGGGGGCGGCGAGCAGTACTTC.